The 30 T cell receptor beta chains given below trace back to one sample, sequenced in a study of blood T cell repertoires in COVID-19. Profiling relied on immunoSEQ multiplex PCR, and the TCRdb table lists in-frame clones only, not all of them. The sample has around 450,000 clones, 90% seen once. The specimen sequenced was PBMCs or T cells enriched from blood (not recorded which). The source is a man aged 18 to 29 who had recovered from COVID-19.

The rearrangement uses TRBV28 and TRBJ1-1, with no clear D. The CDR3 is made up of 13 amino acids. V gave up 3 bases and J gave up 0 bases, with 5 bases separating them. The germline gives CDR1 MDHEN, CDR2 SYDVKM. As DNA, the CDR3 is TGTGCCAGCAGTTTTCGGGTGAACACTGAAGCTTTCTTT. The encoded protein is CASSFRVNTEAFF.

V and J are TRBV3-1 (or the pseudogene TRBV3-2) and TRBJ2-3; TRBD2 matches 8 bases. The CDR3 totals 15 residues. V lost 4 bases, J lost 3 bases, and 6 bases stayed unmatched. CDR1 LGHDT and CDR2 YNNKEL come from the germline V gene (reference sequence). CDR3 in DNA: TGTGCCAGCAGCCTTTCGGGACTAGTTACAGATACGCAGTATTTT. This codes for CASSLSGLVTDTQYF.

CDR3 nucleotides: TGTGCCAGCTCACCACGGGATGAGGGCAAAAACATTCAGTACTTC. Amino acids: CASSPRDEGKNIQYF. The chain is built from TRBV18 and TRBJ2-4; perhaps TRBD2 as D (5 bases). In germline, CDR1 is KGHSH, CDR2 LQKENI. The CDR3 sequence is 15 residues long. V was trimmed by 1 base and J by 3 bases, leaving 10 bases between them.

The table lists this clone with a count of one. The chain links TRBV10-2 to TRBJ2-3; perhaps TRBD2 as D (6 bases). The CDR3 has 16 residues. The germline V gene has CDR1 WSHSY and CDR2 SAAADI. V gave up 5 bases and J gave up 6 bases, with 21 bases separating them. CDR3 sequence (DNA): TGCGCCAGCAGTTGGACGGGGGTCCGGGACTCTGATACGCAGTATTTT. Translated, it gives CASSWTGVRDSDTQYF.

The chain joins TRBV10-3 to TRBJ1-1; 7 bases match TRBD1. There are 14 residues in the CDR3. Unmatched junction bases numbered 4, after V lost 2 bases and J lost 4 bases. CDR1 is ENHRY and CDR2 is SYGVKD in the germline V gene. CDR3 coding DNA: TGTGCCATCAGTGAGCCGACAGGGAGCACTGAAGCTTTCTTT. Translated, it gives CAISEPTGSTEAFF.

J is TRBJ2-3 and V is TRBV7-8; 13 nucleotides line up with TRBD2. V lost 5 bases to trimming and J lost 5 bases; unmatched junction nucleotides: 4. There are 15 residues in the CDR3. CDR1 and CDR2 (germline): SGHVS, FQNEAQ. This CDR3 is CASSPGTSGKDTQYF. CDR3 DNA: TGTGCCAGCAGCCCTGGGACTAGCGGGAAAGATACGCAGTATTTT. Drawing the rest from reference TRBV7-8 and TRBJ2-3, the complete variable domain is GAGVSQSPRYKVAKRGQDVALRCDPISGHVSLFWYQQALGQGPEFLTYFQNEAQLDKSGLPSDRFFAERPEGSVSTLKIQRTQQEDSAVYLCASSPGTSGKDTQYFGPGTRLTVL.

CDR3 region: CASSREPKGGELFF. CDR3 nucleotide sequence: TGTGCCAGCAGCCGGGAACCGAAGGGCGGGGAGCTGTTTTTT. The chain has TRBV5-8 and TRBJ2-2, with D possibly matching TRBD2 (5 bases). Looked up from germline, CDR1 is SGHTS and CDR2 is YDEGEE. The V end lost 4 bases, the J end lost 7 bases, and 14 bases lay between the germline ends. CDR3 size: 14 residues.

This chain connects TRBV6-4 to TRBJ2-3, with D possibly matching TRBD1 (5 bases). Germline loops: CDR1 MRHNA, CDR2 SNTAGT. The CDR3 is 13 amino acids. The germline V and J ends were trimmed by 4 bases and 3 bases, with 8 bases remaining between them. CDR3 nucleotides: TGTGCCAGCAGTGCCCAGGGAACAGATACGCAGTATTTT. Translated: CASSAQGTDTQYF.

In regard to this clone: A junction end diverges from the germline sequence, so it may reflect a read error. The gene calls are TRBV27 and TRBJ2-1; a possible D gene is TRBD2 (5 bases). CDR3 length: 14 residues. Germline V lookup: CDR1 MNHEY, CDR2 SMNVEV (reference sequence). The DNA for the CDR3 is TGTGCCAGCAGTTTATTGGACTCCTCCAATGAGCAGTTCTTC. Translation: CASSLLDSSNEQFF.

The chain links TRBV18 to TRBJ1-4; D call uncertain. The CDR3 loop spans 13 amino acids. The germline V and J ends were trimmed by 5 bases and 8 bases, with 12 bases remaining between them. CDR1 and CDR2 (germline): KGHSH, LQKENI. The CDR3 reads CASSREAAEKLFF. CDR3 sequence (DNA): TGTGCCAGCTCAAGGGAAGCGGCGGAAAAACTGTTTTTT.

The V call is TRBV12-3 or TRBV12-4, the J call TRBJ2-3; D not certain. The CDR3 spans 12 residues. Trimming removed 3 bases at V and 8 bases at J, with 9 bases between. CDR3 bases: TGTGCCAGCAGTTTTGAACCCGGTACGCAGTATTTT. Translation: CASSFEPGTQYF.

This chain connects TRBV5-6 to TRBJ2-1; 9 bases agree with TRBD2. Trimming removed 4 bases from V and 6 bases from J; junction bases left unmatched: 2. Germline CDR1 SGHDT, CDR2 YYEEEE. The CDR3 consists of 13 residues. In DNA, the CDR3 is TGTGCCAGCAGCCCGGGACTAGCCAATGAGCAGTTCTTC. Amino acid sequence: CASSPGLANEQFF.

V usage is TRBV7-8 and J usage is TRBJ1-6; D possibly corresponds to TRBD1 (5 bases). The germline gives CDR1 SGHVS, CDR2 FQNEAQ. The CDR3 is made up of 18 amino acids. V lost 1 base and J lost 0, with 13 bases in between. DNA of the CDR3: TGTGCCAGCAGCTTAGAGGGGACTTTTAGCTCCTATAATTCACCCCTCCACTTT. The encoded protein is CASSLEGTFSSYNSPLHF.

The CDR3 nucleotides are TGTGCCAGCAGCCCATTTCCGGGGAACACTGAAGCTTTCTTT. It yields the protein CASSPFPGNTEAFF. The V call is TRBV11-2, the J call TRBJ1-1; D gene unclear. The V end lost 5 bases, the J end lost 1 base, and 11 bases lay between the germline ends. CDR1 SGHAT and CDR2 FQNNGV come from the germline V gene. This CDR3 contains 14 residues.

The chain employs TRBV7-9 and TRBJ1-2; TRBD1 matches at 9 bases. This CDR3 is built from 14 residues. Germline values: CDR1 SEHNR, CDR2 FQNEAQ (reference sequence). V was clipped by 6 bases and J by 2 bases; unmatched bases: 4. The CDR3 sequence is CASRGTGLNYGYTF. The CDR3, as DNA: TGTGCCAGCAGGGGGACAGGGTTAAACTATGGCTACACCTTC.

This chain links TRBV9 with TRBJ1-2; a weak D match, TRBD1 (5 bases). CDR3 length equals 13 residues. Trimming stripped 4 bases from V and 2 bases from J, with 9 bases between. CDR1 is SGDLS, CDR2 YYNGEE, per germline. CDR3 sequence reads: CASSQGGNYGYTF. The CDR3 DNA reads TGTGCCAGCAGCCAGGGAGGGAACTATGGCTACACCTTC.

The chain uses TRBV10-1 and TRBJ1-1; no firm D call. The V gene's germline CDR1 is WNHNN and CDR2 SYGVQD (reference sequence). The CDR3 runs to 13 residues. Trimming pared 4 bases from V and 0 bases from J, leaving 6 bases between. The CDR3 loop reads CASSAGMNTEAFF. The DNA of the CDR3 is TGCGCCAGCAGTGCAGGCATGAACACTGAAGCTTTCTTT.

The rearrangement links TRBV18 to TRBJ1-5; 9 bases match TRBD1. The CDR3 has 17 residues. Per the germline V gene, CDR1 is KGHSH and CDR2 is LQKENI. J was trimmed by 6 bases and V by 0 bases; bases with no gene match: 9. CDR3 sequence (DNA): TGTGCCAGCTCACCACCAGGGACAGGGAGTAGTCCTCAGCCCCAGCATTTT. Translated, it gives CASSPPGTGSSPQPQHF.

The chain joins TRBV2 to TRBJ2-1; 7 bases agree with TRBD2. This CDR3 spans 14 amino acids. Germline CDR1 is SNHLY and CDR2 is FYNNEI. The trim removed 5 bases at V and 6 bases at J, leaving 7 bases unmatched. DNA of the CDR3: TGTGCCAGCAGTAGGGAGGGCCGGAGCAATGAGCAGTTCTTC. Residues: CASSREGRSNEQFF.

This chain connects TRBV4-1 to TRBJ1-2; D unclear. Germline-derived CDR1 and CDR2 are MGHRA and YSYEKL. CDR3 length: 20 residues. The V end was cut by 1 base, the J end by 1 base, with 25 bases between. The CDR3 here is CASSQGHIIGPLDYNYGYTF. The CDR3, as DNA: TGCGCCAGCAGCCAAGGTCACATTATAGGCCCCCTGGACTATAACTATGGCTACACCTTC.

V usage is TRBV2 and J usage is TRBJ1-1, with 7 bases matching TRBD1. The junction had 12 bases not matched to a gene; V was cut back by 2 bases and J by 0 bases. The germline CDR1 and CDR2 sequences are SNHLY and FYNNEI. The CDR3 extends over 18 amino acids. The chain's CDR3 is CASSELPGTEFMNTEAFF. Written as DNA, the CDR3 is TGTGCCAGCAGTGAACTGCCCGGGACAGAGTTTATGAACACTGAAGCTTTCTTT.

The chain combines TRBV11-2 with TRBJ1-2; 9 positions match TRBD1. The CDR3 is 16 amino acids. Germline lookup yields CDR1 SGHAT and CDR2 FQNNGV. Losses at the gene ends were 3 bases for V and 4 bases for J; bases not matched to a gene: 9. CDR3 protein: CASSFPTTGGAYGYTF. For the CDR3, the DNA is TGTGCCAGCAGCTTCCCTACCACAGGGGGCGCCTATGGCTACACCTTC. Drawing the rest from reference TRBV11-2 and TRBJ1-2, the complete variable domain is EAGVAQSPRYKIIEKRQSVAFWCNPISGHATLYWYQQILGQGPKLLIQFQNNGVVDDSQLPKDRFSAERLKGVDSTLKIQPAKLEDSAVYLCASSFPTTGGAYGYTFGSGTRLTVV.

The chain is built from TRBV5-1 and TRBJ2-3, with 9 bases fitting TRBD2. CDR1 SGHRS and CDR2 YFSETQ come from the germline V gene. V shed 0 bases and J 2 bases; nucleotides not matched to a gene: 4. This CDR3 comprises 16 residues. CDR3 amino acids: CASSLGLAGNTDTQYF. CDR3 sequence (DNA): TGCGCCAGCAGCTTGGGGCTAGCGGGGAACACAGATACGCAGTATTTT.

The CDR3 DNA sequence: TGTGCCAGCAGACCTAGCGGGCTAGAGTGGGATGAGCAGTTCTTC. This codes for CASRPSGLEWDEQFF. The V gene is TRBV7-3, the J gene TRBJ2-1, with 8 bases aligning to TRBD2. Germline V CDR1 and CDR2: SGHTA, FQGTGA. The CDR3 totals 15 residues. V was clipped by 6 bases and J by 8 bases; unmatched bases: 12.

The chain recombines TRBV9 with TRBJ2-1; possible D gene TRBD2, 6 bases. Germline CDR1 reads SGDLS; CDR2 reads YYNGEE. The germline V and J ends were trimmed by 4 bases and 6 bases, with 17 bases remaining between them. The CDR3 is made up of 15 amino acids. The DNA for the CDR3 is TGTGCCAGCAGCCCAGGGACTCCCAACCTCAATGAGCAGTTCTTC. It encodes CASSPGTPNLNEQFF.

V and J are TRBV29-1 and TRBJ2-6; possibly TRBD1 for D (5 bases). Trimming shortened V by 1 base and J by 4 bases, and 8 bases separated the two germline ends. There are 14 residues in the CDR3. Germline V gives CDR1 SQVTM, CDR2 ANQGSEA. The CDR3 loop is CSVEGGAGANVLTF. The CDR3 DNA follows: TGCAGCGTTGAAGGGGGCGCGGGGGCCAACGTCCTGACTTTC. The full variable domain, completed using reference TRBV29-1 and TRBJ2-6, is SAVISQKPSRDICQRGTSLTIQCQVDSQVTMMFWYRQQPGQSLTLIATANQGSEATYESGFVIDKFPISRPNLTFSTLTVSNMSPEDSSIYLCSVEGGAGANVLTFGAGSRLTVL.

This clone was counted once. This rearrangement joins TRBV3-1 (or the pseudogene TRBV3-2) to TRBJ2-1, with a weak D call TRBD2 (5 bases). Germline lookup yields CDR1 LGHDT and CDR2 YNNKEL (reference sequence). The length of the CDR3 is 14 residues. Deletions cut 1 base from V and 6 bases from J, with 10 bases between. For the CDR3, the DNA is TGTGCCAGCAGCCAAGGCGGGCCCCTCAATGAGCAGTTCTTC. Translating gives CASSQGGPLNEQFF.

This chain links TRBV3-1 (or the pseudogene TRBV3-2) with TRBJ2-3; 11 positions agree with TRBD2. V trimming: 4 bases; J trimming: 5 bases; junction bases outside the gene matches: 11. Looked up from germline, CDR1 is LGHDT and CDR2 is YNNKEL (reference sequence). The CDR3 consists of 17 residues. The CDR3 region has the DNA TGTGCCAGCAGCCCCACAATACTAGCGGGAGTTGTAGATACGCAGTATTTT. Amino acids: CASSPTILAGVVDTQYF.

The chain uses TRBV29-1 and TRBJ2-1, with 8 bases identical to TRBD1. The CDR3 spans 12 residues. The V gene's germline CDR1 is SQVTM and CDR2 ANQGSEA. V lost 7 bases, J lost 9 bases, and 8 bases stayed unmatched. CDR3 bases: TGCAGCGCAGGGACAGGCCACGGTGAGCAGTTCTTC. Translating gives CSAGTGHGEQFF.

This chain joins TRBV11-1 and TRBJ2-7; 7 bases line up with TRBD1. Germline V gives CDR1 SGHAT, CDR2 FQDESV (reference sequence). Unmatched junction bases numbered 5, after V lost 1 base and J lost 2 bases. The CDR3 loop spans 15 amino acids. CDR3 in DNA: TGTGCCAGCAGCTTAGATGGGACAGAAGCCTACGAGCAGTACTTC. Translation: CASSLDGTEAYEQYF. Full variable domain (outside the CDR3, taken from reference TRBV11-1 and TRBJ2-7): EAEVAQSPRYKITEKSQAVAFWCDPISGHATLYWYRQILGQGPELLVQFQDESVVDDSQLPKDRFSAERLKGVDSTLKIQPAELGDSAMYLCASSLDGTEAYEQYFGPGTRLTVT.